This TCR beta chain is from a study of naive and memory T cell subsets. Separate alpha and beta amplification began at the second PCR step. Sequential positive selection took CD4 T cells first, then CD8 T cells. Both TRBC1 and TRBC2 were covered by a beta constant-region primer of two equimolar oligonucleotides. The ligated cDNA underwent four PCR rounds using SP2 and nested alpha and beta constant-region primers. An oligonucleotide with the SP2 primer and a 12-nucleotide UMI was ligated to the cDNA 3' end. TCRdb reanalysed the UMI-ligation and nested PCR reads using MiXCR and keeps one entry per CDR3 protein. The sample holds 15,000 to 20,000 distinct CDR3 sequences, 8.5% to 9.5% seen once. The table lists this clonotype with many counts. Its antigen is as yet unknown. Regarding the study as a whole: Gini index rose across naive, CM, EM and EMRA in CD4 and CD8.

The origin of this receptor is a human donor in good health. Source material: central memory CD8+ T cells from blood.

CDR3 loop: CASSAGVNTEAFF. CDR3 coding DNA: TGTGCCAGCAGCGCGGGGGTTAACACTGAAGCTTTCTTT. The V gene is TRBV7-2, the J gene TRBJ1-1; D possibly corresponds to TRBD1 (5 bases). V lost 5 bases to trimming and J lost 2 bases, with 9 bases between them. Germline V lookup: CDR1 SGHTA, CDR2 FQGNSA. There are 13 residues in the CDR3.